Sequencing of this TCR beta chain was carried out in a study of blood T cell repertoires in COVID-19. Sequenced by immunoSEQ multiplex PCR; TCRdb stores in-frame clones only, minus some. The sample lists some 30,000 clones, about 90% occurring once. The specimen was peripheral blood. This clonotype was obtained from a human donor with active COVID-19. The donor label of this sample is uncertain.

As DNA, the CDR3 is TGTGCCAGCAGCAACGCGGAGACCCAGTACTTC. It is translated as CASSNAETQYF. The chain employs TRBV6-5 and TRBJ2-5; D gene uncertain. The germline V gene encodes CDR1 MNHEY and CDR2 SVGAGI. This CDR3 has 11 residues. Trimming removed 6 bases from V and 5 bases from J, with 7 bases in between.